Following are 6 T cell receptor beta chains from one sample sequenced in a study of a mutant IDH1 vaccine in newly diagnosed glioma. No antigen has been assigned to these receptors. The assay was immunoSEQ multiplex PCR, and TCRdb's table has in-frame clones only and misses some. The profile shows approximately 60,000 clones, 87% of them singletons. Time point specified: week 23, last vaccination. Doses comprised 300 ug of mutant IDH1 20-mer peptide each, plus topical imiquimod. The sample was PBMCs, taken from a glioma patient whose treatment included an IDH1 peptide vaccine. All receptors derive from a man aged 35 to 55 with glioma.

The chain joins TRBV7-2 to TRBJ2-3; TRBD2 agrees at 11 bases. This CDR3 is 16 amino acids long. The trim removed 5 bases at V and 4 bases at J, leaving 8 bases unmatched. Germline assignment: CDR1 SGHTA and CDR2 FQGNSA. CDR3 bases: TGTGCCAGCAGCGCTGGGACTAGCGGACTATCAGATACGCAGTATTTT. This sequence encodes CASSAGTSGLSDTQYF.

The genes are TRBV2 and TRBJ2-7, with D possibly TRBD1 on 5 matching bases. Trimming pared 5 bases from V and 2 bases from J, leaving 7 bases between. This CDR3 spans 12 amino acids. CDR1 SNHLY and CDR2 FYNNEI come from the germline V gene. CDR3 nucleotides: TGTGCCAGCAGTAAACAGGCCTACGAGCAGTACTTC. It encodes CASSKQAYEQYF.

The chain has TRBV6-4 and TRBJ1-1, with a possible D match to TRBD1 (5 bases). This CDR3 is built from 13 residues. Germline V gene data show CDR1 as MRHNA and CDR2 as SNTAGT. Between the trimmed V and J ends, which lost 6 bases and 5 bases, there was a span of 13 bases. DNA of the CDR3: TGTGCCAGCAGCTACAGGAGAGGAACTGAAGCTTTCTTT. It yields the protein CASSYRRGTEAFF.

CDR3: CASSLREGPYEQYF. CDR3 DNA: TGTGCCAGCAGTTTAAGAGAAGGGCCCTACGAGCAGTACTTC. The chain joins TRBV27 to TRBJ2-7; D gene unclear. Germline V gene sequence: CDR1 MNHEY, CDR2 SMNVEV (reference sequence). The CDR3 sequence is 14 residues long. Trimming took off 2 bases at V and 2 bases at J, with 10 bases between the two ends.

The chain uses TRBV4-3 and TRBJ2-1; 7 bases are shared with TRBD2. Germline V lookup: CDR1 LGHNA, CDR2 YSLEER. J was trimmed by 6 bases and V by 2 bases; bases with no gene match: 4. This CDR3 has 14 residues. Here the CDR3 reads CASSQQGLFNEQFF. DNA of the CDR3: TGCGCCAGCAGCCAACAGGGACTATTCAATGAGCAGTTCTTC.

The chain recombines TRBV7-2 with TRBJ2-6; TRBD1 might be the D (6 bases). With 5 bases removed from V and 0 bases from J, the gap between germline ends came to 14 bases. Germline loops: CDR1 SGHTA, CDR2 FQGNSA. The CDR3 has 17 residues. This CDR3 is CASSPGTSISGANVLTF. The CDR3 DNA reads as TGTGCCAGCAGCCCTGGGACATCCATCTCTGGGGCCAACGTCCTGACTTTC.